The 2 T cell receptor beta chains below all came from one sample that was sequenced in a study of T cells in Graves' hyperthyroidism and ophthalmopathy. RNA transcripts were the template for amplifying TCR beta CDR3 regions. The TCR CDR3 was amplified in a first-round RT-PCR using the HTBI primer set. MiXCR, run by TCRdb on the multiplex PCR reads, gives a single entry per CDR3 protein. The table includes about 380,000 distinct CDR3 sequences, roughly 12% detected once. Material for sequencing was blood. The receptors were gathered from a man aged 25-45 years with Graves' hyperthyroidism that later progressed to Graves' ophthalmopathy.

The table lists this clonotype with many counts. The chain recombines TRBV28 with TRBJ2-7, with TRBD1 matching over 10 bases. Germline lookup yields CDR1 MDHEN and CDR2 SYDVKM. V was clipped by 8 bases and J by 6 bases; unmatched bases: 7. The CDR3 loop spans 13 amino acids. CDR3 sequence: CASEGQGSIEQYF. The CDR3 DNA follows: TGTGCCAGCGAGGGACAGGGGAGTATCGAGCAGTACTTC.

This chain uses TRBV6-1 with TRBJ1-4, with TRBD1 matching 8 bases. The CDR3 loop spans 15 amino acids. V dropped 6 bases and J dropped 4; count of bases not matched to a gene: 7. Germline CDR1 and CDR2: MNHNS and SASEGT. The CDR3 nucleotides read TGTGCCAGCAGGCCGGACAGGGCCGTTAATGAAAAACTGTTTTTT. It specifies CASRPDRAVNEKLFF.